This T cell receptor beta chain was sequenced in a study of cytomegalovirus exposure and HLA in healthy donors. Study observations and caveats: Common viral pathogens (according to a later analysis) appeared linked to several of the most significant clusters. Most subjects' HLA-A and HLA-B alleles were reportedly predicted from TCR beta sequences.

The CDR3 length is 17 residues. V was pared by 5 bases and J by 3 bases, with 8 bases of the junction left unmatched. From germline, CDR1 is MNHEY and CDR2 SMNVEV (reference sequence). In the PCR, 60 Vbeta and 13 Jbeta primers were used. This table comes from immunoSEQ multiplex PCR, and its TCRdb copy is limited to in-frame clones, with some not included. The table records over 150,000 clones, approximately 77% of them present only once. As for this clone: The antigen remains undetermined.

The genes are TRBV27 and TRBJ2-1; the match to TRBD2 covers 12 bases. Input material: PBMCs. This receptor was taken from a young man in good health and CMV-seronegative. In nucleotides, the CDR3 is TGTGCCAGCAGTCCCGGACTAGCGGGAATAGGCTACAATGAGCAGTTCTTC. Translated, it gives CASSPGLAGIGYNEQFF.